This note documents a single T cell receptor beta chain sequence. Its antigen is currently unknown. Multiplex PCR amplified TCR beta CDR3 with 32 V and 13 J primers. TCRdb itself ran the multiplex PCR reads through MiXCR, one entry per CDR3 protein. The sample includes about 12,000 distinct CDR3 sequences, about 23% of them seen just once. In germline, CDR1 is SGHNT, CDR2 YYREEE (reference sequence). The CDR3 runs 14 residues. The V end lost 3 bases, the J end lost 4 bases, and 13 bases lay between the germline ends. Genomic DNA from bulk tumor acted as the template, and 600 ng was loaded per sample. Surgeons took several biopsies per primary tumor, spaced far apart, during surgery. The patients were newly diagnosed with non-small cell lung cancer, had not been treated, and had curative surgery. Donors comprised newly diagnosed non-small cell lung cancer patients undergoing surgery with curative intent.

The data were taken from a study of immune heterogeneity within non-small cell lung tumors. Study-wide findings and caveats: Site-unique high-frequency clones occurred alongside identical dominant CDR3 beta clonotypes that recurred across tumor sites within a patient.

The J gene is TRBJ1-2, the V gene TRBV5-4, with D perhaps TRBD1 (6 bases). The sequenced sample consisted of lung tumor tissue. The sequence was obtained from a man between 50 and 59 years old with non-small cell lung cancer. The CDR3 reads CASSSAGEGYGYTF. The CDR3 DNA reads TGTGCCAGCAGCTCGGCAGGGGAGGGCTATGGCTACACCTTC.